These T cell receptor beta chains were read from a single sample in a study of blood T cell repertoires in COVID-19. Produced via immunoSEQ multiplex PCR; TCRdb's table is partial and in-frame only. The table lists 250,000 to 300,000 clones, roughly 90% of them singletons. Sequenced sample: PBMCs or T cells enriched from blood (not recorded which). The source is a man aged 35 to 55 who had recovered from COVID-19. Each CDR3 is given with its conserved first and last residue. A D gene is named only where the DNA matches it firmly. Not all rows give a size; the values are once, few, many and, for expanded clones, a class.

j_call d_call v_call clone_size cdr3_nt cdr3_aa
TRBJ1-1 TRBD1 TRBV11-2 NA TGTGCCAGCAGCCATCGACAGGGTTCTACTGAAGCTTTCTTT CASSHRQGSTEAFF
TRBJ1-1 NA TRBV3-1/TRBV3-2 NA TGTGCCAGCAGCCAACAGGGGCGATACAACACTGAAGCTTTCTTT CASSQQGRYNTEAFF
TRBJ2-3 NA TRBV3-1/TRBV3-2 once TGTGCCAGCAACTTAAACGGGGGGCCCACAGATACGCAGTATTTT CASNLNGGPTDTQYF
TRBJ2-1 TRBD1 TRBV13 NA TGTGCCAGCAGCTCCTCGGGACAGGGGGAGCATGAGCAGTTCTTC CASSSSGQGEHEQFF
TRBJ1-1 NA TRBV7-9 NA TGTGCCAGCAGCCCAAGCATGAACACTGAAGCTTTCTTT CASSPSMNTEAFF
TRBJ2-1 NA TRBV15 NA TGTGCCACCAGCAGAGCAAGGGGCTCCTACAATGAGCAGTTCTTC CATSRARGSYNEQFF
TRBJ1-5 NA TRBV4-1 large TGCGCCAGCAGCCAAGCCTCCGAGCCCAATCAGCCCCAGCATTTT CASSQASEPNQPQHF
TRBJ2-1 NA TRBV6-9 NA TGTGCCAGCAGTTACAGTATAGCGGACAATGAGCAGTTCTTC CASSYSIADNEQFF
TRBJ2-1 TRBD2 TRBV7-2 once TGTGCCAGCAGCGTAAAATGGACTAGCGGGAATTATGAGCAGTTCTTC CASSVKWTSGNYEQFF
TRBJ1-4 NA TRBV7-9 NA TGTGCCAGCAGTATAGAGGGGGTAGCGAATGAAAAACTGTTTTTT CASSIEGVANEKLFF
TRBJ2-5 NA TRBV7-2 NA TGTGCCAGCAGCTTTCGTACGGGCCAAGAGACCCAGTACTTC CASSFRTGQETQYF
TRBJ2-5 TRBD1 TRBV5-1 NA TGCGCCAGCAGCTTGACGGGACAGGGGTGGGAGACCCAGTACTTC CASSLTGQGWETQYF
TRBJ1-2 TRBD1 TRBV5-1 NA TGCGCCAGCAGCCCGGGACAGGGGTTAGGTGGCTACACCTTC CASSPGQGLGGYTF
TRBJ2-7 TRBD1 TRBV14 NA TGTGCCAGCAGCCAAATGGGCCGAGGGGACAGGGGGTTCAAGCAGTACTTC CASSQMGRGDRGFKQYF
TRBJ2-2 NA TRBV6-5 NA TGTGCCAGCAGTTTAGCCGGGGAGCTGTTTTTT CASSLAGELFF
TRBJ1-5 NA TRBV11-1 NA TGTGCCAGCTGGCGGCCCGGGATTAGTCAGCCCCAGCATTTT CASWRPGISQPQHF
TRBJ1-6 NA TRBV5-6 NA TGTGCCAGCGAGGCCCTGGACAGAACCAAGAATTCACCCCTCCACTTT CASEALDRTKNSPLHF
TRBJ2-1 NA TRBV10-1 NA TGCGCCAGCAGCGGGGTCCCGGGCGGGATTGAGCAGTTCTTC CASSGVPGGIEQFF
TRBJ2-7 NA TRBV6-5 NA TGTGCCAGCAACGAGAGAGGGTTGGAGGACGAGCAGTACTTC CASNERGLEDEQYF
TRBJ2-7 TRBD1 TRBV19 NA TGTGCCAGTAGGGACAGGGGGATTAGCGAGCAGTACTTC CASRDRGISEQYF
TRBJ1-2 TRBD1 TRBV19 NA TGTGCCAGTAGCGACAGGGACTATGGCTACACCTTC CASSDRDYGYTF
TRBJ2-7 NA TRBV2 NA TGTGCCAGCAGTGAATACTACGAGCAGTACTTC CASSEYYEQYF
TRBJ1-5 TRBD1 TRBV7-9 once TGTGCCAGCAGCCCTCAGGGGGCTCGAAGCAATCAGCCCCAGCATTTT CASSPQGARSNQPQHF
TRBJ2-7 TRBD2 TRBV27 NA TGTGCCAGCAGTTTCGGGAGGAGCTCCTACGAGCAGTACTTC CASSFGRSSYEQYF
TRBJ2-7 TRBD1 TRBV30 NA TGTGCCTGGGACGTATCGGACAGGGGGCGCGACGAGCAGTACTTC CAWDVSDRGRDEQYF
TRBJ1-2 TRBD1 TRBV15 NA TGTGCCACCAGCAGAGTCGTCACAGGGGGACCCTATGGCTACACCTTC CATSRVVTGGPYGYTF
TRBJ1-2 NA TRBV19 NA TGTGCCAGTAGTATTCGCGGGGACTATGGCTACACCTTC CASSIRGDYGYTF
TRBJ1-2 TRBD1 TRBV25-1 NA TGTGCCAGCAGTGAATCAGGGGGGCGGAATGGCTACACCTTC CASSESGGRNGYTF
TRBJ2-5 TRBD2 TRBV6-2/TRBV6-3 NA TGTGCCAGCAGTTACCCATGGGTAGCGGGGGTGAACCAAGAGACCCAGTACTTC CASSYPWVAGVNQETQYF
TRBJ2-3 TRBD1 TRBV9 NA TGTGCCAGCAGCGTGGCTGGGACAGGGGGAGGTACAGATACGCAGTATTTT CASSVAGTGGGTDTQYF
TRBJ2-7 NA TRBV5-5 NA TGTGCCAGCAGCTTGGAACTAGGCGCCTACGAGCAGTACTTC CASSLELGAYEQYF
TRBJ2-1 TRBD2 TRBV7-3 NA TGTGCCAGCAGCCTAGCGGGAGTAACCTACAATGAGCAGTTCTTC CASSLAGVTYNEQFF
TRBJ2-7 TRBD2 TRBV29-1 NA TGCAGCGTTCGAATCGGCGGGAGCTCCTACGAGCAGTACTTC CSVRIGGSSYEQYF
TRBJ1-1 TRBD1 TRBV7-9 NA TGTGCCAGCAGCCCACGACAGGGGTCGGAAGCTTTCTTT CASSPRQGSEAFF
TRBJ2-1 TRBD2 TRBV9 NA TGTGCCAGCAGCCCGGGACTAGCGGGAGGGCAGGTTGATTTAAATGAGCAGTTCTTC CASSPGLAGGQVDLNEQFF
TRBJ2-1 NA TRBV7-9 once TGTGCCAGCAGCTTAACGAGCTCCTACAATGAGCAGTTCTTC CASSLTSSYNEQFF
TRBJ1-3 NA TRBV3-1/TRBV3-2 few TGTGCCAGCAGCCCCCCCAGGAGGGGCTCTGGAAACACCATATATTTT CASSPPRRGSGNTIYF
TRBJ2-7 TRBD1 TRBV3-1/TRBV3-2 NA TGTGCCAGCAGCCTTCTGGGACAGGGGGCCTCCTACGAGCAGTACTTC CASSLLGQGASYEQYF
TRBJ1-1 NA TRBV18 NA TGTGCCAGCTCAAGGATCGGGGTCACTGAAGCTTTCTTT CASSRIGVTEAFF
TRBJ2-3 NA TRBV18 NA TGTGCCAGCTCACCTCGTGGAGGGATCGCGGATACGCAGTATTTT CASSPRGGIADTQYF
TRBJ2-7 TRBD2 TRBV18 NA TGTGCCAGCTCACCGACTAGCGGGAAGACCTACGAGCAGTACTTC CASSPTSGKTYEQYF